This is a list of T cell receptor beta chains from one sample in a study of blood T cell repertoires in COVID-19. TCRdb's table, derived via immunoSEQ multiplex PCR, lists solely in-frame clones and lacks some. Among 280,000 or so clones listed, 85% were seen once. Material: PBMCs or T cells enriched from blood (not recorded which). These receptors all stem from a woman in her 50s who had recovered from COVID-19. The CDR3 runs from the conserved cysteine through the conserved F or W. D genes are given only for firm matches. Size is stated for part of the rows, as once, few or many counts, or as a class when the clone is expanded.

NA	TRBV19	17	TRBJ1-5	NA	TGTGCCAGTAGTATAGATCGGGCAGCGGCCCCCAATCAGCCCCAGCATTTT	CASSIDRAAAPNQPQHF
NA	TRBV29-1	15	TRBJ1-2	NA	TGCAGCGTTGAAGATCTCGTTGGGGGGAACTATGGCTACACCTTC	CSVEDLVGGNYGYTF
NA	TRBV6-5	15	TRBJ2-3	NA	TGTGCCAGCAGAGGACAGCTTCCTAGCACAGATACGCAGTATTTT	CASRGQLPSTDTQYF
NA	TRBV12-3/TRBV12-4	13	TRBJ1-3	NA	TGTGCCAGCAGTTTGGCAGAAGGAAACACCATATATTTT	CASSLAEGNTIYF
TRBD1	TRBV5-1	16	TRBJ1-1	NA	TGCGCCAGCAGCTCAACCGCCAGGGGGCAGGACACTGAAGCTTTCTTT	CASSSTARGQDTEAFF
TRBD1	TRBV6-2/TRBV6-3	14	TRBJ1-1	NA	TGTGCCAGCAGTTACACGGGACAGGGGGTCCAGGCTTTCTTT	CASSYTGQGVQAFF
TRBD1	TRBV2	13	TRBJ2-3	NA	TGTGCCAGCAGTAGGGGGCGTGCAGATACGCAGTATTTT	CASSRGRADTQYF
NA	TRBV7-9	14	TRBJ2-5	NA	TGTGCCAGCAGCTTATCAGGTGCGATTGAGACCCAGTACTTC	CASSLSGAIETQYF
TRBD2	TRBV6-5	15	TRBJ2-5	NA	TGTGCCAGCAGTTCACTCCTCGGGGGGGTAGAGACCCAGTACTTC	CASSSLLGGVETQYF
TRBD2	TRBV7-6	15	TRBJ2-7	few	TGTGCCAGCAGCTCCCAAGCGGGATCGAGCTACGAGCAGTACTTC	CASSSQAGSSYEQYF
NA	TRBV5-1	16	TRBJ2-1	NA	TGCGCCAGCAGCTTAAGGGGGAGGACTAGGAACAATGAGCAGTTCTTC	CASSLRGRTRNNEQFF
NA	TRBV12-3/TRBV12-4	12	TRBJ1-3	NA	TGTGCCAGCACCCAGGGGGGAAACACCATATATTTT	CASTQGGNTIYF
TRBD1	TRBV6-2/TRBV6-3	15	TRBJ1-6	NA	TGTGCCAGCAGTTCGCACAGGGGGGGTAATTCACCCCTCCACTTT	CASSSHRGGNSPLHF
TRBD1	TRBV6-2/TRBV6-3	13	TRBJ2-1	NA	TGTGCCAGCAGTTCGGGACAGGTCGATGAGCAGTTCTTC	CASSSGQVDEQFF
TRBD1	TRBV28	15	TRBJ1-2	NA	TGTGCCAGCAGTTCCTTTCGACAGGGTGACTATGGCTACACCTTC	CASSSFRQGDYGYTF
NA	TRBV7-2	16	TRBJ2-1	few	TGTGCCAGCAGCTTAAGTATAGGGAGCTCCTACAATGAGCAGTTCTTC	CASSLSIGSSYNEQFF
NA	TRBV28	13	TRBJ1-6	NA	TGTGCCAGCAAACTAGGGAGGGATTCACCCCTCCACTTT	CASKLGRDSPLHF
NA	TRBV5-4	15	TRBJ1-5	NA	TGTGCCAGCAGCTTGGGGGGTCAGGGAATTCAGCCCCAGCATTTT	CASSLGGQGIQPQHF
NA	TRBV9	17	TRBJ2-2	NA	TGTGCCAGCAGCGTAGTCCCCAGTACTAGGTCCGCCGGGGAGCTGTTTTTT	CASSVVPSTRSAGELFF
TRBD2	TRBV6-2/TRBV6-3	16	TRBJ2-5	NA	TGTGCCAGCAGTTATCCGGGACTAAGGGGTCAAGAGACCCAGTACTTC	CASSYPGLRGQETQYF
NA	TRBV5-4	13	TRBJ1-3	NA	TGTGCCAGCAGCTTAAAGGGAGGGCACACCATATATTTT	CASSLKGGHTIYF
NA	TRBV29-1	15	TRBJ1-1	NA	TGCAGCGTTGCCCGGTCCAGCAGACAGACGAGAGAAGCTTTCTTT	CSVARSSRQTREAFF
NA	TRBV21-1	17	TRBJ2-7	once	TGTGCCAGCAGCAAAGCGCTAAGGGGGGGCGATACGTGCGAGCAGTACTTC	CASSKALRGGDTCEQYF
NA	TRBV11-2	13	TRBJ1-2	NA	TGTGCCAGCAGCTTAGATCCAGGGAATGGCTACACCTTC	CASSLDPGNGYTF
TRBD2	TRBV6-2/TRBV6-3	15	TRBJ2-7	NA	TGTGCCAGCAGTTCTCAAGCGGGGGGGAGGTACGAGCAGTACTTC	CASSSQAGGRYEQYF
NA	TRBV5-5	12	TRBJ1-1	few	TGTGCCAGCAGCCTGGACAGCCCTGAAGCTTTCTTT	CASSLDSPEAFF
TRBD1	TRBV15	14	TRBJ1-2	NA	TGTGCCACCAGCAGAGAGGGGACAGACTATGGCTACACCTTC	CATSREGTDYGYTF
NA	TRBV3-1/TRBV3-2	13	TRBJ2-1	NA	TGTGCCAGCAGCCAAGATTACCTCCAGGAGCAGTTCTTC	CASSQDYLQEQFF